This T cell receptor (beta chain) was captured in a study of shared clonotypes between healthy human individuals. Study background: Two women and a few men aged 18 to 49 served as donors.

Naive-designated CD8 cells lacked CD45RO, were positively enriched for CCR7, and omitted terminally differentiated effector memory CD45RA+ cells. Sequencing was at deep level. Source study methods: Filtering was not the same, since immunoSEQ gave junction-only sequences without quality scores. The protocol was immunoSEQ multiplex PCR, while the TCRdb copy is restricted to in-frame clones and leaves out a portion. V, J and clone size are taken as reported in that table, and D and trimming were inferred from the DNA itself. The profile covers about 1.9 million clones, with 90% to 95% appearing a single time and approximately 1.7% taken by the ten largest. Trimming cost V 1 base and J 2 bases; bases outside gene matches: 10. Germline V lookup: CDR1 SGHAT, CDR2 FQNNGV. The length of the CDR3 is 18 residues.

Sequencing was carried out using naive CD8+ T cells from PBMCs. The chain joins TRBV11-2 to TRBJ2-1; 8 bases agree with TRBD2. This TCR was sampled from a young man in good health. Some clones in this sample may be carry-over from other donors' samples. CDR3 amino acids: CASSLGLLAAYAYNEQFF. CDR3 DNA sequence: TGTGCCAGCAGCTTAGGCCTACTAGCGGCCTACGCCTACAATGAGCAGTTCTTC.